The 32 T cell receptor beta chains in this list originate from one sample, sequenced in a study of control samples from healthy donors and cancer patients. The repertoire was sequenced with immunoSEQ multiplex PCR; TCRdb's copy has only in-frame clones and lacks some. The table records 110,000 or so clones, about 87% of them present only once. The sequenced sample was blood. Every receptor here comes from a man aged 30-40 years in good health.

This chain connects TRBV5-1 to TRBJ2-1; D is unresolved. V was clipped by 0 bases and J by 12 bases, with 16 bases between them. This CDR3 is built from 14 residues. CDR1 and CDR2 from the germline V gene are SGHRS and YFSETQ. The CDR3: CASSLEARRELQFF. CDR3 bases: TGCGCCAGCAGCTTGGAGGCACGTAGGGAATTGCAGTTCTTC.

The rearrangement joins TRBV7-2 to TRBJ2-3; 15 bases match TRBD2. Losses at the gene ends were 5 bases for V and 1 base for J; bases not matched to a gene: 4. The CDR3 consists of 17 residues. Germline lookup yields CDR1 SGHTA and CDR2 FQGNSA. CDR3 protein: CASSRTSGGARTDTQYF. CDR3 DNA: TGTGCCAGCAGCCGGACTAGCGGGGGGGCCCGCACAGATACGCAGTATTTT.

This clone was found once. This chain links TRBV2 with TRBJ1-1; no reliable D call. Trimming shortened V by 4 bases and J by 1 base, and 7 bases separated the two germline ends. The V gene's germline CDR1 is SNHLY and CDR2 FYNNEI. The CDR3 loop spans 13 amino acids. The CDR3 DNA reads TGTGCCAGCAGTGCCGGGAAGAACACTGAAGCTTTCTTT. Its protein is CASSAGKNTEAFF.

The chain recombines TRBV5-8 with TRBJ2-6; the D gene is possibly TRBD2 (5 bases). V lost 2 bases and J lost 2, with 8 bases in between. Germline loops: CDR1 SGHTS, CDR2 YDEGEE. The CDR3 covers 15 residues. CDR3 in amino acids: CASSFGVPGANVLTF. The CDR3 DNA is TGTGCCAGCAGCTTCGGGGTCCCTGGGGCCAACGTCCTGACTTTC. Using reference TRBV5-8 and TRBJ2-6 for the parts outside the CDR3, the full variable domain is EAGVTQSPTHLIKTRGQQATLRCSPISGHTSVYWYQQALGLGLQFLLWYDEGEERNRGNFPPRFSGRQFPNYSSELNVNALELEDSALYLCASSFGVPGANVLTFGAGSRLTVL.

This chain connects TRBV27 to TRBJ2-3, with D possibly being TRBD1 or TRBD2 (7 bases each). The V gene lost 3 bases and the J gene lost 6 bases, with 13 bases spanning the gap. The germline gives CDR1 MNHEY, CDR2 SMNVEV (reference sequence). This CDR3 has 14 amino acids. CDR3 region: CASSFFQGGDTQYF. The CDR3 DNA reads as TGTGCCAGCAGTTTTTTCCAGGGGGGGGATACGCAGTATTTT.

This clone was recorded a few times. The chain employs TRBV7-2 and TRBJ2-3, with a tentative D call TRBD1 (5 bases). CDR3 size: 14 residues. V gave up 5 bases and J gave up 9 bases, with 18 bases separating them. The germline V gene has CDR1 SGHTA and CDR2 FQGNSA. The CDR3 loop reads CASSLSRPQGTQYF. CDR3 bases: TGTGCCAGCAGCCTCTCTAGGCCCCAGGGAACGCAGTATTTT. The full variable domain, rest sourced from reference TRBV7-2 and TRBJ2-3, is GAGVSQSPSNKVTEKGKDVELRCDPISGHTALYWYRQSLGQGLEFLIYFQGNSAPDKSGLPSDRFSAERTGGSVSTLTIQRTQQEDSAVYLCASSLSRPQGTQYFGPGTRLTVL.

This chain's CDR3 is CASSPSRRSMNTEAFF. DNA for the CDR3: TGTGCCAGTAGTCCCAGCCGTCGCAGCATGAACACTGAAGCTTTCTTT. V is TRBV19 and J is TRBJ1-1; unclear D gene. Trimming stripped 5 bases from V and 0 bases from J, with 16 bases between. In germline, CDR1 is LNHDA, CDR2 SQIVND (reference sequence). CDR3 length: 16 residues.

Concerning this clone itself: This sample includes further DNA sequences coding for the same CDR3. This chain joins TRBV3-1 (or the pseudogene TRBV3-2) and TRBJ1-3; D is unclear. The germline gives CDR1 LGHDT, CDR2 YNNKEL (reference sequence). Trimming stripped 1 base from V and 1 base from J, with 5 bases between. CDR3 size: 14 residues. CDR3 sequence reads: CASSQALSGNTIYF. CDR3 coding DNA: TGTGCCAGCAGCCAAGCCTTATCTGGAAACACCATATATTTT.

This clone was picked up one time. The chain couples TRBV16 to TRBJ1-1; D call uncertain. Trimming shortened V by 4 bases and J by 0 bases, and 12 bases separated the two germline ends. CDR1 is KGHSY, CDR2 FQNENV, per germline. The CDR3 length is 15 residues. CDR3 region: CASSPVGLMNTEAFF. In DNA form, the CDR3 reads TGTGCCAGCAGCCCGGTAGGACTGATGAACACTGAAGCTTTCTTT.

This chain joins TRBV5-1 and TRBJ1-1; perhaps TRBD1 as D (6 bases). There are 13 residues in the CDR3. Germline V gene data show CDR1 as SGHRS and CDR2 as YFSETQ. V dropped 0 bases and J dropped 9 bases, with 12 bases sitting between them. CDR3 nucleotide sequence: TGCGCCAGCAGCTTGGATATCGGACAGAAAGCTTTCTTT. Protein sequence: CASSLDIGQKAFF.

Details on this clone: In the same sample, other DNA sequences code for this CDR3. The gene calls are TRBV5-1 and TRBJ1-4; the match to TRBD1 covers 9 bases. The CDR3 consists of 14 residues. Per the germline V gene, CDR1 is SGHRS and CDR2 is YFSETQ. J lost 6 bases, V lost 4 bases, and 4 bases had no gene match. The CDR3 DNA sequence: TGCGCCAGCAGCAGGGGACAGGGAGATGAAAAACTGTTTTTT. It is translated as CASSRGQGDEKLFF.

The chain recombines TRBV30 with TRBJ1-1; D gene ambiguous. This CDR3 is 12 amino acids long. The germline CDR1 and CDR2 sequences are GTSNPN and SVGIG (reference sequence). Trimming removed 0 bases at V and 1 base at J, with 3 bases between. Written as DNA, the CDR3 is TGTGCCTGGAGTGTCAAGAACACTGAAGCTTTCTTT. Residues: CAWSVKNTEAFF.

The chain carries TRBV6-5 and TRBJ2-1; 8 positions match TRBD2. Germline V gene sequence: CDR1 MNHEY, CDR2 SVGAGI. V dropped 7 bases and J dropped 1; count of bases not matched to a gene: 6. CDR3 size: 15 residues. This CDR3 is CASIQAGASYNEQFF. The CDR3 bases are TGTGCCAGCATCCAAGCGGGGGCTTCCTACAATGAGCAGTTCTTC.

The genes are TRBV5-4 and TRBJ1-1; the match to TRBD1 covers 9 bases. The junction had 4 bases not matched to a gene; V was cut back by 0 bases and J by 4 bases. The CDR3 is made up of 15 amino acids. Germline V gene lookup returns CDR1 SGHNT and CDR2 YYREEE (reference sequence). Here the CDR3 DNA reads TGTGCCAGCAGCTTGGCGGACAGGGGTAGCACTGAAGCTTTCTTT. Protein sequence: CASSLADRGSTEAFF.

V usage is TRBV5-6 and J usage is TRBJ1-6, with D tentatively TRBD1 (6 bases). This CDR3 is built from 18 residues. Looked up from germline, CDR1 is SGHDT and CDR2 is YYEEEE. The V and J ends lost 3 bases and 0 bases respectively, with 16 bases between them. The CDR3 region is CASSYGTSRSSYNSPLHF. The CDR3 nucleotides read TGTGCCAGCAGCTACGGGACATCGAGGAGCTCCTATAATTCACCCCTCCACTTT.

The CDR3 is CASSVARGGNVNTEAFF. In nucleotides, the CDR3 is TGTGCCAGCAGCGTAGCCAGAGGAGGTAACGTGAACACTGAAGCTTTCTTT. The chain is built from TRBV9 and TRBJ1-1, with no clear D. Trimming took off 0 bases at V and 0 bases at J, with 15 bases between the two ends. This CDR3 is built from 17 residues. Looked up from germline, CDR1 is SGDLS and CDR2 is YYNGEE.

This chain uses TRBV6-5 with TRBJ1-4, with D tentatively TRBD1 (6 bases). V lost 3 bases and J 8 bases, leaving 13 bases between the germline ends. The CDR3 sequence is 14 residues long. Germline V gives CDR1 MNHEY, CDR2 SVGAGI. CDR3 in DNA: TGTGCCAGCAGTTATACGATCGGGACAGAAAAACTGTTTTTT. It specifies CASSYTIGTEKLFF.

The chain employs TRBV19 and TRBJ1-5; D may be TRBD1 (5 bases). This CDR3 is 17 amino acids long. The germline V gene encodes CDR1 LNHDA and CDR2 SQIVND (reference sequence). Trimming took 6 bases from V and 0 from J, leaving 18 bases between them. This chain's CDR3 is CASSPPGRQNSNQPQHF. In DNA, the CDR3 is TGTGCCAGTAGCCCTCCGGGACGTCAGAATAGCAATCAGCCCCAGCATTTT.

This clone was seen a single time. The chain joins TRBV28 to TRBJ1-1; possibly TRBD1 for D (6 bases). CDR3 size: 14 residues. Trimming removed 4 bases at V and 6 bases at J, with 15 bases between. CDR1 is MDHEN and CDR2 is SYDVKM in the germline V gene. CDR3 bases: TGTGCCAGCAGTTCGTCAGGGGCAAGACCTGAAGCTTTCTTT. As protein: CASSSSGARPEAFF.

The CDR3 sequence is CASSTITWFMNTEAFF. For the CDR3, the DNA is TGTGCCAGCAGTACGATCACATGGTTTATGAACACTGAAGCTTTCTTT. V and J are TRBV6-2 or TRBV6-3 and TRBJ1-1, with D unclear. The V gene's germline CDR1 is MNHEY and CDR2 SVGEGT. Trimming took 5 bases from V and 0 from J, leaving 16 bases between them. There are 16 residues in the CDR3.

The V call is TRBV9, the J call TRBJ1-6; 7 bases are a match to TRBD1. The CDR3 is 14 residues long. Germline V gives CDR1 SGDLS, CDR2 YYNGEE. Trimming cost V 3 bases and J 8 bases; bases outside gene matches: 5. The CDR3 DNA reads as TGTGCCAGCAGCGCACAGGGGAGGGATTCACCCCTCCACTTT. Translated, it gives CASSAQGRDSPLHF.

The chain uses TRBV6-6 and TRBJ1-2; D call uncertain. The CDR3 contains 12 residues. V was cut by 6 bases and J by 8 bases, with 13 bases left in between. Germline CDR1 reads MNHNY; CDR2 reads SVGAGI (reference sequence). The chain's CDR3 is CASRIRTGGYTF. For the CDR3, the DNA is TGTGCCAGCAGAATTCGGACCGGAGGCTACACCTTC.

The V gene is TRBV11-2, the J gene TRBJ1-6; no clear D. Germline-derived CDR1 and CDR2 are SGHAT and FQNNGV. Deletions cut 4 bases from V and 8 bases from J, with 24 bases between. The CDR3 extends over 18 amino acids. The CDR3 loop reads CASSSMGVGGVIDSPLHF. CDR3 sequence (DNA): TGTGCCAGCAGCTCGATGGGAGTGGGTGGGGTCATAGATTCACCCCTCCACTTT.

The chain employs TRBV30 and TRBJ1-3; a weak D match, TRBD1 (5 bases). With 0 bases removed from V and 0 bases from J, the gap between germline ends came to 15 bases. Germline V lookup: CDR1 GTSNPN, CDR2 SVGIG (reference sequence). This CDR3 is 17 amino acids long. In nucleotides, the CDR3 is TGTGCCTGGAGTGTGAGTAAAGGGGCCTACTCTGGAAACACCATATATTTT. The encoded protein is CAWSVSKGAYSGNTIYF.

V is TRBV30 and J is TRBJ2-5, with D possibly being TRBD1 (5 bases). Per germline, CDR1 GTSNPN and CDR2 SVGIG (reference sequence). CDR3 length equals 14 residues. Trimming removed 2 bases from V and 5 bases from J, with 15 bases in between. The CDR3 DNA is TGTGCCTGGAGTTTTGGGGCGCACGGGGAGACCCAGTACTTC. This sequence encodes CAWSFGAHGETQYF.

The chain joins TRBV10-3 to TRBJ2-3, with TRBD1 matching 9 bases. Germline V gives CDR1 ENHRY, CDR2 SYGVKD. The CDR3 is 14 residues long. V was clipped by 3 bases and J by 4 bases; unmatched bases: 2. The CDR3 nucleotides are TGTGCCATCAGTGATGGGACAGGGTCAGATACGCAGTATTTT. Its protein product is CAISDGTGSDTQYF.

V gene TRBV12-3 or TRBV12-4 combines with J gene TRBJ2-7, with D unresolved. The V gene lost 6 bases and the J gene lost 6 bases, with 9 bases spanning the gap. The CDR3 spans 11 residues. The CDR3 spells CASRLEREQYV. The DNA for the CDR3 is TGTGCCAGCAGACTCGAACGCGAGCAGTACGTC.

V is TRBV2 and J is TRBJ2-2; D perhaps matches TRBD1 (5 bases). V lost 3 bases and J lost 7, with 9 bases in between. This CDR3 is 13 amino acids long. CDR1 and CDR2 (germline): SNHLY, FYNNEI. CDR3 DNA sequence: TGTGCCAGCAGTGAGCAGGGTAGCGGGGAGCTGTTTTTT. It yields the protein CASSEQGSGELFF.

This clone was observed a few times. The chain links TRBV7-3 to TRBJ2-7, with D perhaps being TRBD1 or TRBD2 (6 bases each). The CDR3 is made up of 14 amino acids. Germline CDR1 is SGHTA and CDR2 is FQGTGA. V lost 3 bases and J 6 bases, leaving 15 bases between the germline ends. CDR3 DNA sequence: TGTGCCAGCAGCTTCCAGGGGAACGGGGGCGAGCAGTACTTC. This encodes CASSFQGNGGEQYF.

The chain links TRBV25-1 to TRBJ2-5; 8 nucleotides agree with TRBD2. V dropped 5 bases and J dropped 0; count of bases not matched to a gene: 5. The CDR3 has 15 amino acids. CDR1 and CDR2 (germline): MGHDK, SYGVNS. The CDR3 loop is CASSRGGVYQETQYF. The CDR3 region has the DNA TGTGCCAGCAGTCGGGGGGGGGTGTACCAAGAGACCCAGTACTTC.

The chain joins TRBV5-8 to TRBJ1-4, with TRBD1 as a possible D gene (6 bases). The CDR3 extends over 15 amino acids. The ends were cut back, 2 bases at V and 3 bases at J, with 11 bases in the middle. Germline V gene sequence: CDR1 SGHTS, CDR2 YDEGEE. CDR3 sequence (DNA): TGTGCCAGCAGCTTAGGCAGGGGCTCTAATGAAAAACTGTTTTTT. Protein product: CASSLGRGSNEKLFF.

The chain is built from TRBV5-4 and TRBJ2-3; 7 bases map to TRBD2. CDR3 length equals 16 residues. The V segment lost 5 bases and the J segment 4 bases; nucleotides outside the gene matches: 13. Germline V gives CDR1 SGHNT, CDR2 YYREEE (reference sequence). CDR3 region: CASRPEVGGSADTQYF. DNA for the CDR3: TGTGCCAGCAGACCCGAGGTCGGGGGGTCCGCAGATACGCAGTATTTT.